This entry is about one T cell receptor beta chain. As handled by the study authors: For nucleated cells, counts were estimated from reference gene primer amplification. The method was immunoSEQ multiplex PCR; TCRdb's version includes in-frame clones alone and lacks a portion of them. Clone size and the V and J calls come from that table; the DNA yielded D and trimming. The sample carries around 380,000 clones, 81% recorded once. These data are taken from a study of blood T cell repertoires in COVID-19. In the study overall: The United States, Italy and Spain were the sources of the acute and convalescent COVID-19 samples.

CDR1 and CDR2 from the germline V gene are SGHVS and FNYEAQ. The CDR3 loop spans 12 amino acids. Trimming removed 5 bases from V and 4 bases from J, with 9 bases in between. Specimen: peripheral blood. The receptor comes from a human donor with acute or convalescent COVID-19. The donor label of this sample is uncertain. The J gene is TRBJ2-7, the V gene TRBV7-6; TRBD1 is a possible D gene (6 bases). CDR3 region: CASSDQGYEQYF. In nucleotides, the CDR3 is TGTGCCAGCAGCGACCAGGGGTACGAGCAGTACTTC.